This T cell receptor (beta chain) is drawn from a study of T cell changes during pregnancy in multiple sclerosis. TCRdb's table, derived via immunoSEQ multiplex PCR, lists solely in-frame clones and lacks some. The sample shows some 61,000 clones, roughly nine tenths of them seen only once. This receptor was taken from a female donor with multiple sclerosis, enrolled in a pregnancy study. This sample comprised peripheral blood, obtained in the second trimester of pregnancy.

The CDR3 DNA reads as TGTGCCAGCAGCCAATTTCGGGGGACTGAAGCTTTCTTT. Protein: CASSQFRGTEAFF. This sequence joins TRBV7-2 and TRBJ1-1; a weak D match, TRBD1 (5 bases). Between the trimmed V and J ends, which lost 5 bases and 5 bases, there was a span of 12 bases. This CDR3 is built from 13 residues. The V gene's germline CDR1 is SGHTA and CDR2 FQGNSA.